What follows describes a single T cell receptor (beta chain). Its antigen is not known. Via 5' RACE with UMI labels, TRB cDNA libraries were prepared. Following a re-call of the 5' RACE reads, TCRdb has one entry per CDR3 protein and lacks DNA. This table lists roughly 65,000 distinct CDR3 sequences. This sample is drawn from a study of CXCR3-negative and CXCR3-positive naive CD8 T cells. The wider study: The total count of TRB reads reached 130 million to 150 million, and each library contributed about 1.5 +/- 0.3 million.

Study-wide points: When CXCR3-positive naive cells were set against CXCR3-negative naive cells, the former had more hydrophobic TRB CDR3s. CXCR3 expression partially decreased after cryopreservation; most assays used fresh PBMCs.

Germline lookup yields CDR1 LNHNV and CDR2 YYDKDF (reference sequence). The CDR3 length is 12 residues. The source of this sequence is a human donor in good health. Some clones in this sample may be carry-over from other donors' samples. The sequenced sample was naive CXCR3+ CD8+ T cells from blood. Subset: CD45RO-CCR7+CD27+CD95- naive CD8+ T cells expressing CXCR3 (TNR3+). The V and J genes are TRBV15 and TRBJ1-5. CDR3 sequence reads: CAARQGNQPQHF.